A single sample is the source of the 12 T cell receptor beta chains below, sequenced in a study of blood T cell repertoires in COVID-19. Assay used: immunoSEQ multiplex PCR; TCRdb lists only in-frame clones, some missing. Of around 200,000 clones listed, 70% to 85% are singletons. The sequenced sample was peripheral blood. All receptors derive from a woman aged 50 to 60 with acute or convalescent COVID-19.

This clone was seen once. This CDR3 reads CASSAGNHNSPLHF. CDR3 DNA sequence: TGTGCCAGCAGTGCAGGGAACCATAATTCACCCCTCCACTTT. The chain couples TRBV2 to TRBJ1-6; possible D gene TRBD1, 5 bases. The V and J ends lost 4 bases and 5 bases respectively, with 9 bases between them. The CDR3 covers 14 residues. Germline-derived CDR1 and CDR2 are SNHLY and FYNNEI.

The J gene is TRBJ2-7, the V gene TRBV11-2, with D perhaps TRBD2 (5 bases). The CDR3 covers 13 residues. Trimming pared 4 bases from V and 6 bases from J, leaving 13 bases between. Germline V gene data show CDR1 as SGHAT and CDR2 as FQNNGV. CDR3 protein: CASSWTGLPEQYF. CDR3 bases: TGTGCCAGCAGCTGGACGGGGTTACCCGAGCAGTACTTC.

The chain employs TRBV2 and TRBJ2-3, with TRBD1 matching 8 bases. Germline V lookup: CDR1 SNHLY, CDR2 FYNNEI. The CDR3 has 15 amino acids. The V gene end was trimmed by 5 bases and the J gene end by 6 bases; junction bases not matched to a gene: 10. CDR3 coding DNA: TGTGCCAGCAGTTTAACAGGGGGGTTGGAGGATACGCAGTATTTT. Protein sequence: CASSLTGGLEDTQYF.

The rearrangement joins TRBV2 to TRBJ2-3; D possibly corresponds to TRBD2 (5 bases). V was shortened by 2 bases and J by 5 bases, with 11 bases between the two germline ends. Germline V gives CDR1 SNHLY, CDR2 FYNNEI. This CDR3 is built from 14 residues. The CDR3 spells CASSERGLGDTQYF. As DNA, the CDR3 is TGTGCCAGCAGTGAACGTGGACTTGGAGATACGCAGTATTTT.

CDR3 loop: CASSHGRNEQFF. The CDR3 DNA is TGTGCCAGCTCCCATGGCCGAAATGAGCAGTTCTTC. The J gene is TRBJ2-1, the V gene TRBV6-5; D is unresolved. V shed 8 bases and J shed 7 bases, with 12 bases lying between them. Germline CDR1 is MNHEY and CDR2 is SVGAGI. The CDR3 has 12 amino acids.

The chain links TRBV5-6 to TRBJ1-2, with 9 bases aligning to TRBD1. The germline V gene has CDR1 SGHDT and CDR2 YYEEEE. This CDR3 is 15 amino acids long. The junction had 6 bases not matched to a gene; V was cut back by 2 bases and J by 4 bases. The CDR3 loop is CASSLTGGPSYGYTF. The CDR3 DNA is TGTGCCAGCAGCTTAACAGGGGGCCCTAGCTATGGCTACACCTTC.

The chain is built from TRBV19 and TRBJ2-1, with D maybe TRBD2 (6 bases). From germline, CDR1 is LNHDA and CDR2 SQIVND (reference sequence). V was pared by 5 bases and J by 3 bases, with 20 bases between. The CDR3 totals 17 residues. CDR3 region: CASSVSRGGSYYNEQFF. In DNA form, the CDR3 reads TGTGCCAGTAGTGTATCCCGTGGGGGGAGTTACTACAATGAGCAGTTCTTC.

The chain links TRBV5-1 to TRBJ2-7, with 8 positions matching TRBD2. With V trimmed by 0 bases and J by 2 bases, 7 bases remained unmatched. CDR3 length equals 16 residues. Germline values: CDR1 SGHRS, CDR2 YFSETQ. The DNA for the CDR3 is TGCGCCAGCAGCTTGGGAAGCGGGGGAGACACCTACGAGCAGTACTTC. Protein: CASSLGSGGDTYEQYF.

This clone was found once. This chain uses TRBV18 with TRBJ1-2, with 7 positions matching TRBD1. The CDR3 is 14 residues long. V was pared by 2 bases and J by 4 bases, with 4 bases of the junction left unmatched. Germline-derived CDR1 and CDR2 are KGHSH and LQKENI. The CDR3 bases are TGTGCCAGCTCACCATCCGGGACAGCCTATGGCTACACCTTC. This translates into CASSPSGTAYGYTF.

This clone was seen a few times. The V and J genes are TRBV7-6 and TRBJ2-1; 7 bases align to TRBD2. The CDR3 covers 16 residues. Losses at the gene ends were 0 bases for V and 2 bases for J; bases not matched to a gene: 4. Germline V lookup: CDR1 SGHVS, CDR2 FNYEAQ. In nucleotides, the CDR3 is TGTGCCAGCAGCTTAGCCCCAGCGGGAACCTACAATGAGCAGTTCTTC. Translating gives CASSLAPAGTYNEQFF. Filled out from reference TRBV7-6 and TRBJ2-1, the complete variable domain reads GAGVSQSPRYKVTKRGQDVALRCDPISGHVSLYWYRQALGQGPEFLTYFNYEAQQDKSGLPNDRFSAERPEGSISTLTIQRTEQRDSAMYRCASSLAPAGTYNEQFFGPGTRLTVL.

The chain has TRBV12-2 and TRBJ1-2; the table calls TRBD1, which could not be checked here. TRBV12-2 is deemed a pseudogene. This CDR3 is built from 20 residues. CDR3 nucleotides: TGTGCAAGTCGCTTAGCGCATAGTATAGGAGGGACAGGAGATAACTATGGCTACACCTTC. Amino acid sequence: CASRLAHSIGGTGDNYGYTF.

The V and J genes are TRBV5-1 and TRBJ2-3; TRBD1 agrees at 8 bases. The germline V gene encodes CDR1 SGHRS and CDR2 YFSETQ. J lost 3 bases, V lost 3 bases, and 6 bases had no gene match. The CDR3 runs 15 residues. The chain's CDR3 is CASSSGQGLTDTQYF. CDR3 in DNA: TGCGCCAGCAGCTCTGGACAGGGCTTGACAGATACGCAGTATTTT. The full variable domain, rest sourced from reference TRBV5-1 and TRBJ2-3, is KAGVTQTPRYLIKTRGQQVTLSCSPISGHRSVSWYQQTPGQGLQFLFEYFSETQRNKGNFPGRFSGRQFSNSRSEMNVSTLELGDSALYLCASSSGQGLTDTQYFGPGTRLTVL.